This note documents a single TCR beta chain sequence. No cognate antigen has been identified for it. No base quality values were provided; no much bigger clone lies one nucleotide off. V sheds 6 bases and J sheds 2 bases, leaving 16 bases between their ends. There are 15 amino acids in the CDR3, from cysteine to phenylalanine inclusive. Here the CDR3 DNA is all that survives: 45 bases in frame from base 1. CDR1 and CDR2, per the germline V gene (reference sequence), are MNHEY and SMNVEV. In total, fewer than 750 healthy bone marrow donors made up the cohort. All cohort members were sampled while nominally healthy, although unrecorded immune exposures were likely present. The donor was CMV seronegative and belonged to the group of several hundred seronegative cohort members. Every donor gave a peripheral blood sample, and the peripheral blood mononuclear cells from that sample were used for TCR beta sequencing. Genomic DNA extraction from the blood cell samples was performed with the Qiagen DNeasy Blood Extraction Kit.

The library came from the immunoSEQ multiplex PCR assay. The multiplex PCR relied on a mix of 60 forward primers for TCR Vbeta segments and 13 reverse primers for TCR Jbeta segments. The CDR3 region of rearranged TCR beta genes was amplified from genomic DNA with a multiplex PCR assay. The Illumina HiSeq System was used to sequence the amplified TCR beta libraries as 87-base-pair reads. The authors' analysis ran thus. A later analysis tallied approximately 87 million unique TCR beta chains across the approximately 670 repertoires, and approximately 12 million of those chains were shared by two or more donors. Raw reads were error-corrected and collapsed into unique sequences with a nearest-neighbor algorithm that merged closely related sequences to remove PCR and sequencing errors. V, D and J gene segments were assigned by aligning CDR3 sequences to IMGT reference sequences. For a sequence to be retained, a match of at least six nucleotides was required to both a V gene segment and a J gene segment. A rearrangement was called productive if the CDR3 had no stop codons and remained in frame with V and J, and every other rearrangement was called non-productive. CDR3 was defined according to IMGT convention as the region running from the second conserved V-encoded cysteine to the conserved J-encoded phenylalanine. The earlier analysis of 587 of the donors excluded sequences that lacked an unambiguous match to a single V gene segment. An earlier analysis of approximately 590 of the donors called V segments functional above 56.7% productive rearrangements and segregating when the between-donor standard deviation exceeded 5%. A statistical classification framework was built for diagnosing cytomegalovirus status from the catalog of TCR beta chain sequences. In a later analysis, TCR nucleotide sequences were compared against IMGT/GENE-DB human TR gene sequences so that V and J genes could be assigned. A later analysis assigned CDR3 sequences and most-parsimonious VDJ recombination scenarios with the TCRdist pipeline. In a later analysis, each TCR beta chain was defined by its CDR3 amino acid sequence together with its V-gene family, and reads without a unique V-gene family were excluded. As a way to deal with suspected cross-contamination and a sequencing artifact, a later analysis dropped approximately 590 nucleotide sequences that were highly shared and had low generation probability. For each public chain, a later analysis derived a clonal expansion index from normalized ranks of inferred template counts within each repertoire. In a later analysis, generation probabilities were computed with a VDJ recombination model fitted to out-of-frame rearrangements, and the resulting probabilities were checked against IGoR. Hypergeometric tests were used in a later analysis to score TCR-TCR, TCR-HLA and TCR-CMV co-occurrence, with a repertoire-size bias correction applied to the TCR pairs. A later analysis estimated false discovery rates by permuting HLA or CMV assignments 20 times. In a later analysis, co-occurring TCRs were grouped using DBSCAN, and TCRdist sequence similarity was added for clustering within HLA-allele-positive subsets. Repertoires with fewer than 30,000 or more than 120,000 public chains, plus five repertoires with anomalous nucleotide sharing, were excluded from co-occurrence clustering. TCRdb stores this immuneACCESS table with in-frame sequences only. Part of the clones is absent; in the studies checked, under half of the shortfall reflects unresolved V genes, and no reason is known for the rest. That table gives V, J and clone size, and the DNA gave D and trimming. In all, the sample holds 110,000 to 150,000 clones, and just under 80% of those were seen once. 2% to 2.5% of the sample is in the top ten clones.

This sample is drawn from a study of cytomegalovirus exposure and HLA in healthy donors (dated by TCRdb to 2017 to 2019). Notes on the research overall: According to an earlier analysis of 450 to 650 of the donors, about 179 million T cells yielded over 100 million unique TCR beta sequences and around 280 Gb of sequence data. Approximately 330 gigabases of sequencing data and roughly 80 million unique TCR sequences made up an early release that covered several hundred HLA-typed donors. The genetic ancestry cluster associated with self-reported Caucasian donors included about 81% of the roughly 400 genotyped donors. The study aimed to test whether cataloging public T cell receptors could reveal signatures of past pathogen exposure. The T cell repertoires of 670 or so subjects were profiled by immunosequencing and related to cytomegalovirus serostatus. A separate validation cohort of more than 100 different subjects was used in addition to the roughly 720-subject first cohort. To predict cytomegalovirus infection status, the study brought together high-throughput TCR immunosequencing, statistical association of individual TCRs with disease status, and machine learning. A later analysis re-examined previously published TCR beta repertoires from roughly 720 donors and added high-resolution HLA genotyping to investigate patterns of TCR occurrence. The later analysis used no new phenotypic data to find candidate immune exposures, relying instead on TCR beta sequences and their occurrence across donors. To decide whether each TCR beta V gene segment behaved as functional or pseudogenic, an earlier analysis of 587 of the donors relied on high-throughput TCR beta sequencing. Donor age, sex, ethnicity and CMV serostatus were compiled together with the repertoire data. In a later genetic analysis, genome-wide SNP genotypes for about three fifths of the roughly 670 donors were used, and that subset was treated as a discovery cohort. All discovery cohort repertoires had been generated on a single sequencing platform. HLA typing covered class I and class II loci at four-digit resolution. Typing coverage varied by locus: roughly 620-630 donors for A, B, C, DRB1 and DQB1; roughly 500 for DQA1; 600 to 610 for DPA1; under 490 for DPB1. Four to six DR-DQ haplotypes were handled as single units for association and clustering because linkage in the cohort was strong. Among roughly 370 genotyped donors of the cohort, an average of about 240,000 unique TCR beta nucleotide sequences were sequenced per donor, roughly 20% of them non-productive.

Summary of the overall study and its limitations: In a later analysis, HLA-associated TCR beta chains were found to be more clonally expanded and to have lower generation probabilities than equally common non-associated chains. Immune exposure information for the cohort was limited to CMV serostatus. When HLA alleles, especially DR and DQ, strongly co-occurred, TCR associations were difficult to assign to individual alleles. A later genetic analysis associated a missense DCLRE1C variant with V-gene and J-gene trimming of TCR beta chains, and an independent cohort replicated the association. The classifier was reported to diagnose cytomegalovirus status with high specificity and sensitivity in both the original cohort and the validation cohort. Broadly in line with IMGT annotations, most TCR beta V segments showed up in productive rearrangements about 90% or about 30% of the time in an earlier analysis of 587 of the donors. In this cohort, only TCR beta chains were sequenced, and detectable features were limited by the absence of alpha or paired-chain data. In vitro tests confirmed that a few of the cytomegalovirus-associated TCR beta chains recognize cytomegalovirus antigens. In a later analysis, most CMV-associated TCR beta chains were found to appear HLA-restricted, with HLA associations seemingly driven largely by CMV exposure. The authors suggested that the approach could potentially be extended to other disease states and immunological phenotypes. In a later analysis, the rate of TCR association differed among HLA loci, with DRB1 alleles having the most associated TCRs and HLA-C alleles having the fewest. Correlated functional status among segregating V segments might be attributable to linkage disequilibrium, but an unknown experimental factor could not be ruled out. A further reported finding was that TCR beta sequences accurately predicted the HLA-A and HLA-B alleles for most subjects in the first cohort. Some IMGT-functional V segments, including TRBV6-2 and TRBV6-3, could not be told apart with the 87-base-pair reads, so those segments were excluded. Several of the top co-occurrence clusters appeared to be linked to parvovirus B19, influenza, CMV and Epstein-Barr virus, according to a later analysis. Presence/absence analyses assumed roughly uniform sequencing depth across donors, an assumption that may not hold. The study gave a list of about 170 TCR beta chains associated with cytomegalovirus. A later analysis associated 15,000 to 20,000 TCR beta sequences with specific HLA alleles at a false discovery rate of 0.05. Most TCR sequences were observed very rarely across donors, whereas some public TCRs were present in many individuals. Compared with the 666-donor mean, donors in an Asian-associated ancestry cluster had fewer N-insertions in productive TCRs, according to a later genetic analysis. A group of highly shared sequence variants was considered likely to be a technical artifact of the sequencing pipeline. HLA typing was unavailable for some donors at each locus, so association tests used only the typed subset. The earlier analysis of approximately 540 of the donors excluded around 17 rarely observed V segments, including chromosome 9 orphons, because counts were too low.

Here the chain combines TRBV27 and TRBJ1-2, with the D gene not clear enough to name. The sequenced sample consisted of PBMCs. This receptor was taken from a man aged 25 to 40 in good health and CMV-seronegative. The sequence in DNA is TGTGCCAGCAGCATAAGCTCTCTGGTCAACTATGGCTACACCTTC. It encodes CASSISSLVNYGYTF.